At least ten counts were recorded for the clone carrying this T cell receptor (beta chain). Its target is not known. The entry originates in a study of neurological immune-mediated disorders. The yield of each sequencing run was over 170 million TCR-beta sequences from 15-18 subjects. TCRdb passed the 5' RACE reads through MiXCR, listing each CDR3 protein once. The table has fewer than 90,000 distinct CDR3 sequences, about a tenth seen once. The CDR3 is made up of 15 amino acids. Trimming pared 3 bases from V and 6 bases from J, leaving 14 bases between. Germline CDR1 KGHSH, CDR2 LQKENI. The study, taken as a whole, reports: HTLV-1-associated myelopathy showed the most TCR clonal expansion; multiple sclerosis the least, below healthy controls.

Sequenced sample: PBMCs. The V gene is TRBV18, the J gene TRBJ2-2; no reliable D call. The sequence was obtained from a middle-aged man in good health. The CDR3 DNA reads as TGTGCCAGCTCACCGTTGGGATTTTCCTCCGGGGAGCTGTTTTTT. The encoded protein is CASSPLGFSSGELFF. Full variable domain (outside the CDR3, taken from reference TRBV18 and TRBJ2-2): NAGVMQNPRHLVRRRGQEARLRCSPMKGHSHVYWYRQLPEEGLKFMVYLQKENIIDESGMPKERFSAEFPKEGPSILRIQQVVRGDSAAYFCASSPLGFSSGELFFGEGSRLTVL.